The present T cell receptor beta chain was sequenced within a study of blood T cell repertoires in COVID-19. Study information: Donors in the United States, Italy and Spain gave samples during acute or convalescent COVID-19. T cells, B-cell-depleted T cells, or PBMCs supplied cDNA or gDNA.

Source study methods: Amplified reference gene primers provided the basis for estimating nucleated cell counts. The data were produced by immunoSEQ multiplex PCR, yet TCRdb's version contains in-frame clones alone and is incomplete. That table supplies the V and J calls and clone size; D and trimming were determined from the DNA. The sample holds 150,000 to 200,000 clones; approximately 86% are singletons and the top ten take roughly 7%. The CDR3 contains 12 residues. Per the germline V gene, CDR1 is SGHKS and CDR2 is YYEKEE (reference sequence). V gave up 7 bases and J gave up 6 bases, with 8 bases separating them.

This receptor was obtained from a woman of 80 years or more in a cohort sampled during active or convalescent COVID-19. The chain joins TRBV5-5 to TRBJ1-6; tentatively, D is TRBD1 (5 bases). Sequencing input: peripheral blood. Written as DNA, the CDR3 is TGTGCCAGCGGGGCCCCTAATTCACCCCTCCACTTT. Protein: CASGAPNSPLHF.